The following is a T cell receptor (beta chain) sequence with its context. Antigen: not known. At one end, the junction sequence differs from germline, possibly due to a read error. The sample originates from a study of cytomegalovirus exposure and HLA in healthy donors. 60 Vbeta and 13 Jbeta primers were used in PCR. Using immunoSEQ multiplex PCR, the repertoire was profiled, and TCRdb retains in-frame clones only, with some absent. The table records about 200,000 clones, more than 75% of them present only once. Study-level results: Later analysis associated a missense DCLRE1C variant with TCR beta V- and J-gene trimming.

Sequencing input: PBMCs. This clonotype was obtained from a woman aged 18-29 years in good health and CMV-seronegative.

This CDR3 reads CASSMTGETGYAF. CDR3 bases: TGTGCCAGTAGTATGACAGGGGAGACAGGCTACGCCTTC. The chain joins TRBV19 to TRBJ1-2; 8 positions match TRBD1. Germline-derived CDR1 and CDR2 are LNHDA and SQIVND (reference sequence). There are 13 residues in the CDR3.